Sequencing of this T cell receptor beta chain was carried out in a study of regulatory T cells in long-lasting Graves disease. Findings and caveats of the study: Persistent Graves' patients showed reduced TCR diversity versus newly diagnosed patients.

Stated time point: persistent/refractory GD, antithyroid drugs over 5 years with positive TRAb. PBMC RNA was the source of the TCR library. Trimming removed 6 bases at V and 1 base at J, with 12 bases between. This CDR3 has 13 amino acids. CDR1 is SQVTM, CDR2 ANQGSEA, per germline. With iRepertoire HTBI primers and Arm-PCR of CDR3 regions, TCR beta libraries were built. Source study methods: The study identified under 80 TRBV and about 14 TRBJ segments across samples. TCRdb re-called the multiplex PCR reads with MiXCR, one entry per CDR3 protein. The V and J calls were not made by the authors but by TCRdb's processing. The sample has about 400,000 distinct CDR3 sequences, less than 25% seen once. Points on this clonotype: Its antigen is as yet unknown.

Here the sequenced sample was peripheral blood mononuclear cells (PBMCs), taken when the disease was refractory, from a patient treated with antithyroid drugs. The chain recombines TRBV29-1 with TRBJ1-1; no definite D call. This TCR was sampled from a female donor with Graves disease. The CDR3 coding sequence is TGCAGCGTAAACCCGGGGTGGAACACTGAAGCTTTCTTT. It codes for CSVNPGWNTEAFF.